In its sample, the clone carrying this T cell receptor beta chain was seen a few times. What it binds is not known. This record belongs to a study of OX40 agonist ivuxolimab in advanced cancers. Overall study context: Eligibility admitted prior anti-PD-1, anti-PD-L1 or anti-CTLA-4 therapy; 30% to 40% had some. Study findings and constraints: The CD4+ and CD8+ T cells in the blood had expanded clonally by week 6 at 0.1 to 3.0 mg/kg.

Sequencing was performed with immunoSEQ multiplex PCR; in TCRdb, only in-frame clones are kept and a portion is missing. The table lists around 62,000 clones, 65% to 90% of them singletons. In germline, CDR1 is SEHNR, CDR2 FQNEAQ (reference sequence). This CDR3 has 11 amino acids. Trimming stripped 5 bases from V and 6 bases from J, with 7 bases between. The genes are TRBV7-9 and TRBJ1-1, with D perhaps matching TRBD1 (5 bases). This specimen was CD4+ or CD8+ T cells sorted from blood, taken in a trial of the OX40 agonist ivuxolimab. The TCR sequence derives from an adult with an advanced solid tumor such as melanoma, head and neck, liver or kidney cancer. CDR3 protein: CASSRTPEAFF. The DNA for the CDR3 is TGTGCCAGCAGCCGGACACCTGAAGCTTTCTTT.